Listed below are T cell receptor beta chains from one sample, sequenced in a study of patients and donors after allogeneic stem cell transplantation. In TCRdb, the RT-PCR reads were re-called with MiXCR into one record per CDR3 protein. Of over 350,000 distinct CDR3 sequences listed, around 16% are singletons. The source material was blood, either unsorted or a sorted T cell fraction (not recorded which). The receptors were gathered from a human donor who was either an allogeneic HSCT recipient or a stem cell or donor lymphocyte infusion donor (not recorded which). It is not recorded whose cells these are; they may come from a transplant donor. The CDR3 runs from the conserved cysteine through the conserved F or W. The order of the fields is D gene, V gene, clone size, J gene, CDR3 protein, CDR3 DNA. A D gene is named only where the DNA matches it firmly. The size entry is marked missing in some rows and otherwise reads once, few, many or a size class.

TRBD1	TRBV13	-	TRBJ2-7	CASRGTGDYEQYF	TGTGCCAGTCGGGGGACAGGGGATTACGAGCAGTACTTC
-	TRBV12-3/TRBV12-4	-	TRBJ1-2	CASSFWGAYGYTF	TGTGCCAGCAGTTTCTGGGGGGCCTATGGCTACACCTTC
TRBD2	TRBV5-6	many	TRBJ2-2	CASSLDWGAGRGNTGELFF	TGTGCCAGCAGCTTGGATTGGGGAGCGGGACGCGGGAACACCGGGGAGCTGTTTTTT
-	TRBV24-1	-	TRBJ1-2	CATSDFGVGRTF	TGTGCCACCAGTGATTTCGGGGTCGGGAGGACCTTC
TRBD1	TRBV18	-	TRBJ2-7	CASSRPDRGFYEQYF	TGTGCCAGCTCTCGCCCTGACAGGGGGTTTTACGAGCAGTACTTC
-	TRBV5-5	-	TRBJ2-7	CASRGRGYEQYF	TGTGCCAGCAGAGGGAGGGGGTACGAGCAGTACTTC
-	TRBV6-1	many	TRBJ1-1	CASSAKQGTEAFF	TGTGCCAGCAGTGCGAAGCAGGGAACTGAAGCTTTCTTT
TRBD2	TRBV15	-	TRBJ2-7	CATSRDYGTITNYEQYF	TGTGCCACCAGCAGAGATTATGGGACTATTACGAACTACGAGCAGTACTTC
-	TRBV18	-	TRBJ2-4	CASSPRMTTPTKNIQYF	TGTGCCAGCTCACCTAGAATGACGACCCCAACCAAAAACATTCAGTACTTC
-	TRBV24-1	few	TRBJ1-3	CATSAAGNTIYF	TGTGCCACCAGTGCCGCAGGAAACACCATATATTTT
-	TRBV28	many	TRBJ2-7	CASSLGLYEQYF	TGTGCCAGCAGTTTGGGGCTTTACGAGCAGTACTTC
-	TRBV14	-	TRBJ2-3	CASSLGLAMTFDTQYF	TGTGCCAGCAGCCTTGGTCTAGCCATGACCTTCGATACGCAGTATTTT
TRBD1	TRBV2	-	TRBJ1-4	CASSQQGASNEKLFF	TGTGCCAGCAGTCAACAGGGGGCCTCTAATGAAAAACTGTTTTTT
-	TRBV9	few	TRBJ2-7	CASSVEGSYEQYF	TGTGCCAGCAGCGTAGAGGGCTCCTACGAGCAGTACTTC
-	TRBV6-5	-	TRBJ2-7	CASSYSRQGSYEQYF	TGTGCCAGCAGTTACTCGCGGCAGGGGTCCTACGAGCAGTACTTC
TRBD2	TRBV12-3/TRBV12-4	-	TRBJ2-7	CASSRGTSGGASEQYF	TGTGCCAGCAGCCGAGGGACTAGCGGGGGGGCCAGCGAGCAGTACTTC
TRBD2	TRBV7-2	-	TRBJ2-7	CASGLAGGSRKYF	TGTGCCAGCGGACTAGCGGGGGGAAGCCGAAAGTACTTC
TRBD1	TRBV29-1	many	TRBJ2-6	CSATGAGANVLTF	TGCAGCGCTACAGGGGCTGGGGCCAACGTCCTGACTTTC
TRBD2	TRBV7-9	-	TRBJ2-1	CASSAPREDEQFF	TGTGCCAGCAGCGCCCCGCGGGAGGATGAGCAGTTCTTC
-	TRBV4-1	few	TRBJ2-1	CASSQKASSYNEQFF	TGCGCCAGCAGCCAGAAAGCCTCCTCCTACAATGAGCAGTTCTTC
-	TRBV9	-	TRBJ2-6	CASSVDVWKANVLTF	TGTGCCAGCAGCGTTGACGTCTGGAAGGCCAACGTCCTGACTTTC
-	TRBV4-2	-	TRBJ2-3	CASSQVGSGSTDTQYF	TGTGCCAGCAGCCAAGTCGGTAGCGGTTCCACAGATACGCAGTATTTT
-	TRBV29-1	many	TRBJ2-2	CSVDRERVGELFF	TGCAGCGTTGACAGGGAAAGAGTCGGGGAGCTGTTTTTT
-	TRBV12-3/TRBV12-4	many	TRBJ1-4	CASSLRVNEKLFF	TGTGCCAGCAGTTTGCGGGTGAACGAAAAACTGTTTTTT
-	TRBV7-3	-	TRBJ1-1	CASSQGGAQGTEAFF	TGTGCCAGCAGCCAAGGGGGGGCCCAGGGCACTGAAGCTTTCTTT
-	TRBV4-1	-	TRBJ2-3	CASSQLLVRDTQYF	TGCGCCAGCAGCCAACTGCTAGTCAGGGATACGCAGTATTTT
-	TRBV5-1	few	TRBJ2-7	CASSPSASYEQYF	TGCGCCAGCAGCCCTAGCGCCTCCTACGAGCAGTACTTC
-	TRBV19	few	TRBJ2-1	CASSIAPWGNEQFF	TGTGCCAGTAGTATAGCCCCGTGGGGGAATGAGCAGTTCTTC
-	TRBV7-6	-	TRBJ2-3	CASSPGWRGPGEDTQYF	TGTGCCAGCAGCCCGGGCTGGCGGGGGCCCGGAGAAGATACGCAGTATTTT
-	TRBV10-3	-	TRBJ1-2	CAISEIRTNYGYTF	TGTGCCATCAGTGAGATCCGGACAAACTATGGCTACACCTTC
-	TRBV12-3/TRBV12-4	few	TRBJ2-2	CASTFPRRQVNTGELFF	TGTGCCAGCACCTTTCCGAGGCGGCAGGTCAACACCGGGGAGCTGTTTTTT
TRBD2	TRBV5-6	-	TRBJ2-1	CASSFPLSSGRAHEQFF	TGTGCCAGCAGCTTCCCCCTGAGTAGCGGGAGGGCCCATGAGCAGTTCTTC
-	TRBV29-1	many	TRBJ2-1	CSVREPLVYNEQFF	TGCAGCGTTAGGGAGCCACTAGTTTACAATGAGCAGTTCTTC
-	TRBV7-9	many	TRBJ1-5	CASSLSSSNQPQHF	TGTGCCAGCAGCTTGAGCTCCTCCAATCAGCCCCAGCATTTT
TRBD1	TRBV5-1	many	TRBJ2-5	CASSHTGDRETQYF	TGCGCCAGCAGCCACACAGGGGATCGAGAGACCCAGTACTTC
-	TRBV14	-	TRBJ2-1	CASSQVSDRYNEQFF	TGTGCCAGCAGCCAAGTCTCGGACAGATACAATGAGCAGTTCTTC
-	TRBV15	few	TRBJ2-1	CATSRVQGGYNEQFF	TGTGCCACCAGCAGAGTACAGGGAGGCTACAATGAGCAGTTCTTC
TRBD1	TRBV11-2	-	TRBJ2-7	CASSRIRRQGGYEQYF	TGTGCCAGCAGCCGTATCAGGAGACAGGGGGGATACGAGCAGTACTTC